This TCR beta chain was recorded in a study of vaccination and CD4 T cells after COVID-19 (dated by TCRdb to 2022 to 2024). At the level of the whole study: SARS-CoV-2 positivity had been established in the convalescent patients by nasal swab PCR, and mild disease was recorded in several of these patients and severe disease in one. Six males and four females were included in the convalescent cohort, with two Hispanic individuals, seven Caucasians, two Asians and one multiracial person represented. Participants received two doses of either the Pfizer-BioNTech BNT162b2 vaccine (n=8) or the Moderna mRNA-1273 vaccine (n=2). Post-COVID blood samples from convalescent patients were collected a median of roughly 100 days after diagnosis, with a range of 35 to 161 days. Post-vaccine blood samples were obtained a median of around 67 days after the second vaccine dose, with a range of about 14 to 250 days. The cultures were stimulated with overlapping spike peptide pools from SARS-CoV-2 and from the common cold coronaviruses HCoV-NL63, HCoV-OC43 and HCoV-229E. In control cultures, a CEFX viral epitope pool was used as positive control, an HIV-1 Nef peptide pool was used as negative control, or no peptide was added. In around 10 COVID-19 convalescent patients and a handful of infection-naive healthy vaccine recipients, researchers compared the spike-specific CD4+ TCR repertoire from before mRNA vaccination with the repertoire from after. What the authors observed across the whole study: In convalescent patients, nearly all vaccine-specific clones (304 of 307) were found to be mono-reactive for SARS-CoV-2 spike rather than cross-reactive with common cold coronaviruses. Although the median number of SARS-CoV-2-reactive clonotypes went up from 21 after infection to some 38 after vaccination, the increase was not significant. Relatively few convalescent patients were included in the study, and early timepoints after natural infection were not analyzed. In convalescent patients, a median approximately 86% of post-vaccine SARS-CoV-2-reactive clones were detected only after vaccination, and vaccine-specific priming was suggested by this finding.

The CDR3, cysteine through phenylalanine, is 15 amino acids long. The sequence is cut down to CDR3 DNA, 45 bases in frame from base 1. The trim is 0 bases for V and 4 bases for J, with a gap of 9 bases between the germline ends. In the germline V gene, CDR1 corresponds to SGHAT and CDR2 to FQNNGV. This specimen's treatment or condition label, per the study, means: roughly nine-day PBMC culture with coronavirus spike peptide pools or control peptides (ViraFEST assay). The ViraFEST assay was used in the study, in which antigen-specific T cells were expanded with peptide pools and expanded clonotypes were subsequently identified by TCR sequencing. The convalescent patients' positive SARS-CoV-2 PCR tests fell between March and December 2020, which was before the Alpha, Beta and Delta variants emerged in the United States. Each well held 2.2 million or so PBMCs cultured with approximately 10 ug/ml peptide pools in IMDM containing around 5% human AB serum and approximately 10 IU/ml IL-2. Half of the culture medium was replaced with fresh IL-2-containing medium on days 3 and 7. After approximately 10 days of culture, CD4+ T cells were isolated by negative selection using the EasySep CD4+ T cell isolation kit. Ficoll-Paque Plus gradient centrifugation was used to isolate PBMCs from whole blood, and the isolated PBMCs were then either used fresh or cryopreserved at -140C. Culture conditions were generally each tested in triplicate wells.

Library construction relied on PCR. DNA from cultured CD4+ T cells underwent TCR sequencing with the Oncomine TCR Beta short-read assay at the Johns Hopkins FTIC core. The QIAamp micro DNA kit was used to extract genomic DNA from the cultured CD4+ T cells. Oncomine TCR Beta libraries from cultured CD4+ T cells were pooled using unique dual indexes and sequenced on an Illumina iSeq 100. The study's own analysis went as follows. Non-productive sequences were filtered out, and CDR3s that did not start with C, did not end with F or W, or were shorter than 7 amino acids were discarded. The MANAFEST web application identified antigen-specific clonotypes by comparing peptide-stimulated wells against reference wells and other culture wells. For a clone to be called positive, the clone needed an FDR below 0.05, an odds ratio above 5, and a productive frequency above 0.1% in at least two of three replicate wells. A clonotype counted as cross-reactive if it showed significant expansion both in the SARS-CoV-2 spike wells and in at least one common cold coronavirus spike condition. Similarity between CDR3 sequences was evaluated in R version 3.6.1 using Levenshtein distances (stringdist) and unrooted phylogenetic trees (ape). The public reads were quality trimmed at Q25 with fastp and then assembled into clones with MiXCR by TCRdb, keeping productive beta chains. Rows matching on CDR3 protein sequence are summarized as one entry with the most common DNA and genes. TCRdb, rather than the study authors, made the V and J calls. This sample holds approximately 11,000 distinct CDR3 sequences; about three quarters were observed only once. The ten biggest clones cover 10% of the sample.

About this clonotype: Its antigen is unknown. Base qualities are not recorded, but no much larger clone differs from it by a single base.

The sample consisted of CD4+ T cells from blood, cultured in vitro. The sequence came from a human donor who had recovered from COVID-19. The V gene is TRBV11-2 and the J gene is TRBJ2-2; matching of 6 bases hints at TRBD1 as the D gene. The CDR3 in this case is CASSLEGTSTGELFF. The DNA is TGTGCCAGCAGCTTAGAGGGGACAAGCACCGGGGAGCTGTTTTTT.